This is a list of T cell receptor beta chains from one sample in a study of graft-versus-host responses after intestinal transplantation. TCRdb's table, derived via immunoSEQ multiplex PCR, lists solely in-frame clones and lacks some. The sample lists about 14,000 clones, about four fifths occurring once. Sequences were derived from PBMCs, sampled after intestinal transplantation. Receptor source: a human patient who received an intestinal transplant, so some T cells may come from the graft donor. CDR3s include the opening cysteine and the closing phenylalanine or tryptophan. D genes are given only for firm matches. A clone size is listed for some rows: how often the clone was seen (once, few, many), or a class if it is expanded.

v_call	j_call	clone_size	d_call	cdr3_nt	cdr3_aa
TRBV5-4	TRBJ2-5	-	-	TGTGCCAGCAGCTTGGGGGTAGCGGAGGAGACCCAGTACTTC	CASSLGVAEETQYF
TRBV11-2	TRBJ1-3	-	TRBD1	TGTGCCAGCAGCCGTGACAGGGGTGGAAACACCATATATTTT	CASSRDRGGNTIYF
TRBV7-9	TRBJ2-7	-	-	TGTGCCAGCAGCTTTGGCCGCGAGCAGTACTTC	CASSFGREQYF
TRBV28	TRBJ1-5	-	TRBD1	TGTGCCAGCAGTTCCCCCCCCTCGACAGGGGGCGAATATAGCAATCAGCCCCAGCATTTT	CASSSPPSTGGEYSNQPQHF
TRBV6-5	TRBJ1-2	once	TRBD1	TGTGCCAGCAGTCCCCGGACAGGTTGGGACTATGGCTACACCTTC	CASSPRTGWDYGYTF
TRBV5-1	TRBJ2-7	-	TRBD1	TGCGCCAGCAGCTCCGGGGGACAGGGGACGTACGAGCAGTACTTC	CASSSGGQGTYEQYF
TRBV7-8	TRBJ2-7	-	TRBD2	TGTGCCAGCAGCAAAGGGACTAGCGGGAATCTCGAGCAGTACTTC	CASSKGTSGNLEQYF
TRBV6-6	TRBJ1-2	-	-	TGTGCCAGCAGTTACTCCGAGTCTAGCGGTGGCTACACCTTC	CASSYSESSGGYTF
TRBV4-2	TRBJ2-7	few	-	TGTGCCAGCAGCCAAGCGACAGGCCATACCTACGAGCAGTACTTC	CASSQATGHTYEQYF
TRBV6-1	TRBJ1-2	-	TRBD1	TGTGCCAGCCGATCGGGGGACAGGGCATATGGCTACACCTTC	CASRSGDRAYGYTF
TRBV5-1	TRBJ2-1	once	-	TGCGCCAGCAGCCTCCCTCCTTTTGGTGAGCAGTTCTTC	CASSLPPFGEQFF
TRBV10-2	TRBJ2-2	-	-	TGCGCCAGCAGTGAGCGGGACACCGGGGAGCTGTTTTTT	CASSERDTGELFF
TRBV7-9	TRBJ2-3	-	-	TGTGCCAGCAGCTTCCTTGACACAGATACGCAGTATTTT	CASSFLDTDTQYF
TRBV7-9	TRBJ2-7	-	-	TGTGCCAGCAGCCCCTCGACTAGTATCTCCTACGAGCAGTACTTC	CASSPSTSISYEQYF
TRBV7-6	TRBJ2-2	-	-	TGTGCCAGCAGCTTAGGTATCACCGGGGAGCTGTTTTTT	CASSLGITGELFF
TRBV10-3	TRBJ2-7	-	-	TGTGCCATCAGTGAAATAAGGAGGAGCTCCTACGAGCAGTACTTC	CAISEIRRSSYEQYF
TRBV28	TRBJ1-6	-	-	TGTGCCAGCAGTTCTCCCGTCGGGCATAATTCACCCCTCCACTTT	CASSSPVGHNSPLHF
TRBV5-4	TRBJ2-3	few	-	TGTGCCAGCAGCTTGGGATTTGAGGATACGCAGTATTTT	CASSLGFEDTQYF
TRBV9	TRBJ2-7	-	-	TGTGCCAGCAGCCCCCGAGATTTAGCGGAGTCCTACGAGCAGTACTTC	CASSPRDLAESYEQYF
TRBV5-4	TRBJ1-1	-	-	TGTGCCAGCAGCTCGACGAGAACGAACACTGAAGCTTTCTTT	CASSSTRTNTEAFF
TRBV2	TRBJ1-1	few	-	TGTGCCAGCAGTGACACTAATGACGGGACTGAAGCTTTCTTT	CASSDTNDGTEAFF
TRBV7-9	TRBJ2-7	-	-	TGTGCCAGCAGTCCGGCACTTAACGAGCAGTACTTC	CASSPALNEQYF
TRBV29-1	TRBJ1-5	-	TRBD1	TGCAGCGTTGGCGACAGGGGGGTCAATCAGCCCCAGCATTTT	CSVGDRGVNQPQHF
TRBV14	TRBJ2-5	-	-	TGTGCCAGCAGCCAGTTGTCGGACGCCTTAACCCAGTACTTC	CASSQLSDALTQYF
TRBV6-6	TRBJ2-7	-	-	TGTGCCAGCAGTTACCAGGGGGAGGTAAACGAGCAGTACTTC	CASSYQGEVNEQYF
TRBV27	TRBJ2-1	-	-	TGTGCCAGCATGAATTTAGGGGAGGATGAGCAGTTCTTC	CASMNLGEDEQFF
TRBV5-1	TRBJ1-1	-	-	TGCGCCAGCAGCTTGGCCGAAGGGACGGGTAGAGCTTTCTTT	CASSLAEGTGRAFF
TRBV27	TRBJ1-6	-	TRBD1	TGTGCCAGCAGTTTATCGCCGGACAGGGTGGCACCCCTCCACTTT	CASSLSPDRVAPLHF
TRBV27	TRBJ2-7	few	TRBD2	TGTGCCAGCGGCCTGGGAGCGGGGTACGAGCAGTACTTC	CASGLGAGYEQYF
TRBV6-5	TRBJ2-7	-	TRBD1	TGTGCCAGCAGTTACTCGCCTGACAGGGGAAGGGAGCAGTACTTC	CASSYSPDRGREQYF
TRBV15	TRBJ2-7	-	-	TGTGCCACCAGCAGTCAGGTTGGAATGTACGAGCAGTACTTC	CATSSQVGMYEQYF
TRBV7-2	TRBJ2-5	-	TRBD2	TGTGCCAGCAGCTCAGCTGTAGCGGGAGCGAAGGAGACCCAGTACTTC	CASSSAVAGAKETQYF
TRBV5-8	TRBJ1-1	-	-	TGTGCCAGCAGCTTGGGGCGAGGGGACACTGAAGCTTTCTTT	CASSLGRGDTEAFF
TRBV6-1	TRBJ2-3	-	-	TGTGCCAGCAGTGAACTAGTGGGAGTGGGAGATACGCAGTATTTT	CASSELVGVGDTQYF
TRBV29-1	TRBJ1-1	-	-	TGCAGCGTTGATTGGGGGGGTACTGAAGCTTTCTTT	CSVDWGGTEAFF
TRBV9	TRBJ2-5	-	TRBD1	TGTGCCAGCAGCGTAGGAGGGGGCGTGGAGACCCAGTACTTC	CASSVGGGVETQYF
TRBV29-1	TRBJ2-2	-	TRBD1	TGCAGCGTTGTGGACAGGTCCACCGGGGAGCTGTTTTTT	CSVVDRSTGELFF
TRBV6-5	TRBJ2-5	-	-	TGTGCCAGCAGTATGGGGGCCGGGGAGACCCAGTACTTC	CASSMGAGETQYF
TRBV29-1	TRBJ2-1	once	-	TGCAGCGTTGAAGGAGGGGAATTAACCCCAGGGTTCTTC	CSVEGGELTPGFF
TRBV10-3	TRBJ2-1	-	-	TGTGCCATCAGTGATCGAGGGGGCGGGAGTTACGATGAGCAGTTCTTC	CAISDRGGGSYDEQFF
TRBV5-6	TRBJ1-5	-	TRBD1	TGTGCCAGCAGCGGGACAGGGAGCAATCAGCCCCAGCATTTT	CASSGTGSNQPQHF
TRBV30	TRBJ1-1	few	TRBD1	TGTGCCTGGAGCGGTAAGGGGACAGGGGCTTTCTTT	CAWSGKGTGAFF
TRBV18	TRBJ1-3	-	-	TGTGCCAGCTCACCGGACAGCCGGGGAAACACCATATATTTT	CASSPDSRGNTIYF
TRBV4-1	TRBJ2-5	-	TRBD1	TGCGCCAGCAGCCAAGGACTCCGACAGGGGGGAGAGACCCAGTACTTC	CASSQGLRQGGETQYF
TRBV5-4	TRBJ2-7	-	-	TGTGCCAGCAGCTCCACTCGCGGGGAATCCTACGAGCAGTACTTC	CASSSTRGESYEQYF
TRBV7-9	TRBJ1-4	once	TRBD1	TGTGCCAGCAGCTTTGGACAGGGGACGGAAAAACTGTTTTTT	CASSFGQGTEKLFF
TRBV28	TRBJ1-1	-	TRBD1	TGTGCCAGCAGAACCACAGGGGGCTACACTGAAGCTTTCTTT	CASRTTGGYTEAFF
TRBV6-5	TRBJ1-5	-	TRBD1	TGTGCCAGCAGGGGTATGACAGGGGCCGCCGAGCCCCAGCATTTT	CASRGMTGAAEPQHF
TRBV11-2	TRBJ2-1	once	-	TGTGCCAGCAGCTTTAATTATGGCGGTTACAATGAGCAGTTCTTC	CASSFNYGGYNEQFF
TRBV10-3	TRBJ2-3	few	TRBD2	TGTGCCATAAGGCGGGAGACTAGCACAGATACGCAGTATTTT	CAIRRETSTDTQYF
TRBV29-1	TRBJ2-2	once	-	TGCAGCGTTGATGCAGGGAACACCGGGGAGCTGTTTTTT	CSVDAGNTGELFF
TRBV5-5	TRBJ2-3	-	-	TGTGCCAGCAGCCCATACACAGATACGCAGTATTTT	CASSPYTDTQYF
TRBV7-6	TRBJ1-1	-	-	TGTGCCAGCACCCCCGAGGCCGTCGGCACTGAAGCTTTCTTT	CASTPEAVGTEAFF